This T cell receptor beta chain derives from a study of identifying expanded T cells in peripheral blood. Regarding the study as a whole: Differentially abundant clones: around 1.2 between replicates, 16.4 at 2 to 3 weeks, roughly 18 at four.

During the collection period, no donor immune events like infections were recorded. Clones were sequenced by immunoSEQ multiplex PCR, and TCRdb holds only the in-frame ones, with some missing. The data show about 91,000 clones, 88% seen once. The CDR3 has 16 amino acids. The V and J ends lost 4 bases and 3 bases, in that order; junction bases with no gene match: 5. The germline gives CDR1 SGHTA, CDR2 FQGNSA. Notes on this clone: What it binds is unknown.

Material for sequencing was blood. The chain employs TRBV7-2 and TRBJ2-1; 11 bases map to TRBD2. The TCR comes from a person aged 18-70 years in good health. In DNA, the CDR3 is TGTGCCAGCAGCTATTCCGGGACTAGCGGCTACAATGAGCAGTTCTTC. Its translation: CASSYSGTSGYNEQFF.